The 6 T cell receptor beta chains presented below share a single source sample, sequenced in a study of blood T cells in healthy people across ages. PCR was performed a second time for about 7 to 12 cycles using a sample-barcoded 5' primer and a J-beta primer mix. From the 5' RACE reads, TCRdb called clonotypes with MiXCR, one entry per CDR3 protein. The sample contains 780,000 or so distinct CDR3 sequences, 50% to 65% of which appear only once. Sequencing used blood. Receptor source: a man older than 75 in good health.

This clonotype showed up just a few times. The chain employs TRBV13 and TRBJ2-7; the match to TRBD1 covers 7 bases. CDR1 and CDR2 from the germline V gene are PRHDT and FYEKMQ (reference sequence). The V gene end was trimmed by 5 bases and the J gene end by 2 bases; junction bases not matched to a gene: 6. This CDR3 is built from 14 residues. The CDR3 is CASSPSGQTYEQYF. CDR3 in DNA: TGTGCCAGCAGCCCATCGGGACAGACCTACGAGCAGTACTTC.

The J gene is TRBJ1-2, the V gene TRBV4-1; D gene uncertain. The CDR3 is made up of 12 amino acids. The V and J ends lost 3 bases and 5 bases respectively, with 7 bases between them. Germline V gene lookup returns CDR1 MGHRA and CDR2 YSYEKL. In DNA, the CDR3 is TGCGCCAGCAGCCATACGGGGTATGGCTACACCTTC. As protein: CASSHTGYGYTF.

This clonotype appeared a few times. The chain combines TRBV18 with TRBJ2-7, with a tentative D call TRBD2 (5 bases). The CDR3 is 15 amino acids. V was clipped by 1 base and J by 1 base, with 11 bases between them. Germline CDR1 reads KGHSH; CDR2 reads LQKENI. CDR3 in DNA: TGTGCCAGCTCACCACGGTTTCCGGGGTCCTACGAGCAGTACTTC. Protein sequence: CASSPRFPGSYEQYF.

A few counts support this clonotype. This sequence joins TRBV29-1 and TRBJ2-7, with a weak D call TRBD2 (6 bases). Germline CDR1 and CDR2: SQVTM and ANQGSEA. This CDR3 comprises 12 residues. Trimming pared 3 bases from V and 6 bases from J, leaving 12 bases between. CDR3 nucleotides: TGCAGCGTTGAGGCGGGAACGGGCGAGCAGTACTTC. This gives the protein CSVEAGTGEQYF.

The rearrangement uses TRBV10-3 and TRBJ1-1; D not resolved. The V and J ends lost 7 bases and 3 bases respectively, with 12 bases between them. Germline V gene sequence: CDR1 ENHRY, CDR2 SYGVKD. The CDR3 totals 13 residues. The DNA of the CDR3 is TGTGCCATCAACGCGTACAGCGACACTGAAGCTTTCTTT. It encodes CAINAYSDTEAFF.

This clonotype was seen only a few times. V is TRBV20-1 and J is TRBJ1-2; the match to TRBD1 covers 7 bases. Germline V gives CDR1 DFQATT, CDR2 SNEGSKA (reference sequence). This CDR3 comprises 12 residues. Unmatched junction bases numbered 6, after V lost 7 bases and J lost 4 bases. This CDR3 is CSVHAGGYGYTF. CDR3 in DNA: TGCAGTGTCCATGCAGGGGGCTATGGCTACACCTTC.